These T cell receptor beta chains were read from a single sample in a study of cytomegalovirus exposure and HLA in healthy donors. Only in-frame clones appear in the TCRdb table, and some are missing; sequencing was by immunoSEQ multiplex PCR. The table has some 120,000 clones, 80% seen once. Specimen: PBMCs. The source of these receptors is a man aged 35-49 years in good health and CMV-seronegative. Both conserved end residues are part of each CDR3.

TRBJ2-3	TRBV14	CASSPRTGYTDTQYF
TRBJ1-2	TRBV9	CASSVAKTGNTDGYTF
TRBJ1-5	TRBV19	CASSADRSNQPQHF
TRBJ1-5	TRBV2	CASSGEAVSNQPQHF
TRBJ2-7	TRBV7-9	CASSLVADSPYEQYF
TRBJ2-1	TRBV7-2	CASSGGLYNEQFF
TRBJ2-1	TRBV7-9	CASSRRGNLYNEQFF
TRBJ1-5	TRBV5-3	CARSLVGQDSNQPQHF
TRBJ2-7	TRBV27	CASSPRTGGYEQYF
TRBJ1-6	TRBV7-8	CASSPMTGINSPLHF
TRBJ1-1	TRBV5-1	CASSQLTRTTRESTEAFF
TRBJ1-1	TRBV7-8	CASSPLRSLSTEAFF
TRBJ1-6	TRBV19	CASSNPSGRNSPLHF
TRBJ1-1	TRBV28	CASSRSVNTEAFF
TRBJ2-1	TRBV6-6	CASSQGTSGKNEQFF
TRBJ1-2	TRBV28	CASRLGTGPTPRGYTF
TRBJ2-4	TRBV2	CASRSGGSQRAQNIQYF
TRBJ1-4	TRBV6-1	CASSEVADRVEKLFF
TRBJ2-5	TRBV6-6	CASSAKRETQYF
TRBJ2-7	TRBV10-2	CASSEPGRYEQYF
TRBJ1-2	TRBV25-1	CASSEFTGDAYGYTF
TRBJ1-2	TRBV6-1	CASSEQTGPGGYTF
TRBJ2-1	TRBV5-1	CASRQTGDSYNEQFF
TRBJ1-1	TRBV13	CASSLGATGNTEAFF
TRBJ1-5	TRBV2	CASSVLTVYQPQHF
TRBJ2-4	TRBV2	CASSVDKGVYQGAKNIQYF
TRBJ2-7	TRBV5-1	CASSLRTGGDEQYF
TRBJ2-5	TRBV4-1	CASSQGWDRGRGETQYF
TRBJ2-5	TRBV29-1	CSAWGGKTQYF
TRBJ1-5	TRBV27	CASSLHHGYQPQHF
TRBJ1-2	TRBV6-5	CASQTGLGYGYTF
TRBJ2-7	TRBV19	CASSISQTYEQYF
TRBJ2-7	TRBV11-2	CASSLLQRRTYEQYF
TRBJ2-1	TRBV6-1	CASSEQVLNEQFF
TRBJ2-2	TRBV9	CASSVAVAPSAGELFF
TRBJ1-1	TRBV7-2	CASSSQGIEAFF
TRBJ2-1	TRBV5-1	CASSWDSLGNEQFF
TRBJ1-4	TRBV6-1	CASSQGDRGMIGKLFF
TRBJ1-5	TRBV5-1	CASSLAAGGQPQHF
TRBJ2-2	TRBV7-7	CASSPGGGTGELFF
TRBJ1-2	TRBV27	CASSLEWRGYGYTF
TRBJ2-1	TRBV4-1	CASSQDSQGIYDEQFF
TRBJ2-7	TRBV28	CASSLMGQGGGEQYF
TRBJ1-1	TRBV5-1	CASASDRGGTEAFF
TRBJ2-1	TRBV7-3	CASSLKPPQTSGIYNEQFF
TRBJ1-4	TRBV28	CASSVDLQGARKDEKLFF
TRBJ2-3	TRBV29-1	CSEQGGEGTDTQYF
TRBJ2-5	TRBV19	CASSTRTGVQETQYF
TRBJ2-5	TRBV6-5	CASGQTSFGSQYF
TRBJ2-5	TRBV7-3	CASSRNREETQYF
TRBJ1-2	TRBV7-9	CASSLMRSYTF
TRBJ2-5	TRBV7-9	CASSLSGSGGKETQYF
TRBJ2-1	TRBV2	CASRAGLAGRTAEQFF